Below, 19 T cell receptor beta chains from the same sample are listed, as sequenced in a study of T cells expressing NK-cell markers. From the 5' RACE reads, TCRdb lists one entry per CDR3 protein and no DNA. The sample is made up of some 140,000 distinct CDR3 sequences, and the top ten hold more than 35% of it. The sample comprised blood T cells: a sorted CD56 or NKG2C T cell subset, CD4+ or CD8+ T cells, or bulk PBMC T cells (not recorded which). The receptor source for this set is a woman between 50 and 59 years old in good health.

The chain is built from TRBV6-2 or TRBV6-3 and TRBJ2-1; TCRdb's D call, TRBD2, is unchecked because there is no DNA. Germline CDR1 MNHEY, CDR2 SVGEGT. The CDR3 is 16 residues long. The CDR3 loop reads CASSFGLAGGYNEQFF.

The chain employs TRBV4-1 and TRBJ2-7; as DNA is missing, the TRBD2 call by TCRdb cannot be tested. The CDR3 length is 15 residues. CDR1 is MGHRA, CDR2 YSYEKL, per germline. The chain's CDR3 is CASSQDEGLTYEQYF.

The J gene is TRBJ2-3, the V gene TRBV7-9. The CDR3 covers 14 residues. The V gene's germline CDR1 is SEHNR and CDR2 FQNEAQ (reference sequence). CDR3 sequence: CASSLETTTDTQYF.

The chain uses TRBV14 and TRBJ2-1; TCRdb proposes TRBD1, but this gene call is untestable without DNA. The germline V gene encodes CDR1 SGHDN and CDR2 FVKESK. CDR3 length equals 16 residues. The CDR3: CASSQTPGQGNNEQFF.

The CDR3: CASSFLTPTFYGYTF. This rearrangement joins TRBV7-2 to TRBJ1-2. CDR1 and CDR2 (germline): SGHTA, FQGNSA. The CDR3 loop spans 15 amino acids. Variable domain in full (rest from reference TRBV7-2 and TRBJ1-2): GAGVSQSPSNKVTEKGKDVELRCDPISGHTALYWYRQSLGQGLEFLIYFQGNSAPDKSGLPSDRFSAERTGGSVSTLTIQRTQQEDSAVYLCASSFLTPTFYGYTFGSGTRLTVV.

The CDR3 sequence is CASTPPGLGAYNEQFF. This sequence joins TRBV7-2 and TRBJ2-1; TCRdb picks TRBD2, but there is no DNA to check that call. This CDR3 has 16 residues. Germline CDR1 and CDR2: SGHTA and FQGNSA.

The V and J genes are TRBV27 and TRBJ2-1; the D gene TCRdb calls, TRBD1, cannot be checked with no DNA. Germline CDR1 is MNHEY and CDR2 is SMNVEV (reference sequence). The CDR3 has 15 amino acids. CDR3 region: CASTPGTEIYNEQFF.

The V gene is TRBV12-3 or TRBV12-4, the J gene TRBJ2-7; TCRdb's D gene call, TRBD2, goes unchecked for lack of DNA. This CDR3 contains 15 residues. CDR3 sequence reads: CASSSHLSGGQVRYF.

V usage is TRBV28 and J usage is TRBJ2-5; TCRdb returns TRBD1, unconfirmable since there is no DNA. CDR1 is MDHEN and CDR2 is SYDVKM in the germline V gene. This CDR3 spans 14 amino acids. CDR3 amino acids: CASSWDRGPETQYF.

The chain has TRBV6-1 and TRBJ2-1; the TCRdb call, TRBD2, lacks DNA for checking. Germline values: CDR1 MNHNS, CDR2 SASEGT. The CDR3 totals 14 residues. Here the CDR3 reads CASSASGSGNEQFF.

V gene TRBV11-2 combines with J gene TRBJ2-6; with no DNA, the TCRdb D assignment of TRBD1 cannot be verified. In germline, CDR1 is SGHAT, CDR2 FQNNGV. The CDR3 is 15 amino acids. CDR3 region: CASTQGASGANVLTF.

V usage is TRBV5-1 and J usage is TRBJ1-1. The CDR3 totals 16 residues. Germline V gene data show CDR1 as SGHRS and CDR2 as YFSETQ. CDR3 residues: CASSLATGGMNTEAFF.

This chain uses TRBV7-6 with TRBJ2-5; as DNA is missing, the TRBD1 call by TCRdb cannot be tested. The germline V gene encodes CDR1 SGHVS and CDR2 FNYEAQ. The CDR3 runs 16 residues. CDR3 sequence reads: CASRRRQGRILETQYF.

The V and J genes are TRBV4-1 and TRBJ2-7; TCRdb reports TRBD1, a call that lacks DNA to check it against. This CDR3 spans 13 amino acids. Germline lookup yields CDR1 MGHRA and CDR2 YSYEKL. The CDR3 loop is CASSQAGGNEQYF.

The V and J genes are TRBV30 and TRBJ1-2; TCRdb picks TRBD1, but there is no DNA to check that call. There are 13 residues in the CDR3. Germline CDR1 reads GTSNPN; CDR2 reads SVGIG (reference sequence). This CDR3 is CAWSVQDRDGYTF.

V gene TRBV12-5 combines with J gene TRBJ2-1; TCRdb's D call of TRBD1 is untestable without DNA. Germline V gene lookup returns CDR1 LGHNT and CDR2 FRNRAP. The CDR3 length is 13 residues. This chain's CDR3 is CASGSSRGNEQFF.

J is TRBJ1-1 and V is TRBV5-4. CDR1 is SGHNT, CDR2 YYREEE, per germline (reference sequence). CDR3 length equals 14 residues. The CDR3 protein is CASSPSTVDTEAFF. Together with reference TRBV5-4 and TRBJ1-1, the CDR3 gives the full variable domain: ETGVTQSPTHLIKTRGQQVTLRCSSQSGHNTVSWYQQALGQGPQFIFQYYREEENGRGNFPPRFSGLQFPNYSSELNVNALELDDSALYLCASSPSTVDTEAFFGQGTRLTVV.

This chain's CDR3 is CASSLDPRDLPLDEQYF. The rearrangement uses TRBV5-1 and TRBJ2-7; the D call from TCRdb, TRBD1, cannot be confirmed without DNA. The CDR3 sequence is 17 residues long. Per germline, CDR1 SGHRS and CDR2 YFSETQ. The variable domain in full, with the rest retrieved from reference TRBV5-1 and TRBJ2-7, is KAGVTQTPRYLIKTRGQQVTLSCSPISGHRSVSWYQQTPGQGLQFLFEYFSETQRNKGNFPGRFSGRQFSNSRSEMNVSTLELGDSALYLCASSLDPRDLPLDEQYFGPGTRLTVT.

The rearrangement uses TRBV3-1 and TRBJ1-6; TCRdb names TRBD1, which stays unverified in the absence of DNA. CDR1 LGHDT and CDR2 YNNKEL come from the germline V gene (reference sequence). This CDR3 spans 16 amino acids. CDR3 in amino acids: CASSQGAETGASPLHF.